This T cell receptor beta chain was retrieved from a study of cytomegalovirus exposure and HLA in healthy donors. Only one count was recorded for this clone. No antigen is known for it. Germline-derived CDR1 and CDR2 are GTSNPN and SVGIG (reference sequence). The CDR3 covers 17 residues. V lost 1 base and J lost 0, with 13 bases in between. Regarding the study as a whole: Productive status was seen about 90% or about 30% of the time for most TCR beta V segments in an earlier analysis. Confirmation in vitro established that a few CMV-associated chains were specific for CMV antigens.

The primer mix had 60 Vbeta and 13 Jbeta primers. The assay was immunoSEQ multiplex PCR, and TCRdb's table has in-frame clones only and misses some. Among over 100,000 clones listed, around three quarters were seen once. The sample taken for sequencing was PBMCs. The chain employs TRBV30 and TRBJ1-6, with unresolved D. The sequence was obtained from a young woman in good health and CMV-seropositive. The CDR3 DNA is TGTGCCTGGAGTGACCCCAGGCACAGCTCCTATAATTCACCCCTCCACTTT. Translation: CAWSDPRHSSYNSPLHF.